Shown below are 19 T cell receptor beta chains from a single sample sequenced in a study of cytomegalovirus exposure and HLA in healthy donors. The primer mix had 60 Vbeta and 13 Jbeta primers. Sequencing was performed with immunoSEQ multiplex PCR; in TCRdb, only in-frame clones are kept and a portion is missing. The sample lists roughly 190,000 clones, over 70% occurring once. The sequenced sample consisted of PBMCs. The receptors shown here come from a man in his forties in good health and CMV-seropositive.

This clone has only one observation. This chain connects TRBV7-7 to TRBJ2-3; D might be TRBD2 (7 bases). CDR3 length: 12 residues. Per the germline V gene, CDR1 is SSHAT and CDR2 is FNYEAQ (reference sequence). The CDR3 DNA reads as TGTGTTCTAGGGGGGGACACAGATACGCAGTATTTT. Translating gives CVLGGDTDTQYF.

The genes are TRBV30 and TRBJ2-7, with D maybe TRBD2 (6 bases). This CDR3 comprises 12 residues. Looked up from germline, CDR1 is GTSNPN and CDR2 is SVGIG (reference sequence). Trimming cost V 3 bases and J 7 bases, with 13 bases left between them. CDR3 sequence: CAWRKRGLEQYF. CDR3 DNA sequence: TGTGCCTGGAGGAAACGGGGACTGGAGCAGTACTTC.

The chain has TRBV6-5 and TRBJ1-2, with D possibly being TRBD1 (6 bases). The CDR3 runs to 13 residues. Germline V CDR1 and CDR2: MNHEY, SVGAGI. V gave up 8 bases and J gave up 1 base, with 11 bases separating them. DNA of the CDR3: TGTGCCAGCTTAGGGGGGGATAACTATGGCTACACCTTC. It yields the protein CASLGGDNYGYTF.

This sequence joins TRBV5-1 and TRBJ2-7; 7 nucleotides agree with TRBD2. With 4 bases clipped from V and 7 bases from J, the junction kept 8 bases outside the gene matches. The germline gives CDR1 SGHRS, CDR2 YFSETQ. This CDR3 region has 13 residues. CDR3 sequence (DNA): TGCGCCAGCAGCCCCCAGGGAGGGCGTGAGCAGTACTTC. Encoded protein: CASSPQGGREQYF. Looking up the rest from reference TRBV5-1 and TRBJ2-7 gives the full variable domain: KAGVTQTPRYLIKTRGQQVTLSCSPISGHRSVSWYQQTPGQGLQFLFEYFSETQRNKGNFPGRFSGRQFSNSRSEMNVSTLELGDSALYLCASSPQGGREQYFGPGTRLTVT.

This clone was seen a handful of times. V usage is TRBV29-1 and J usage is TRBJ2-1; D unresolved. The germline V gene has CDR1 SQVTM and CDR2 ANQGSEA. CDR3 length equals 14 residues. V gave up 6 bases and J gave up 0 bases, with 12 bases separating them. The CDR3 bases are TGCAGCGTGTCCGGGTCTAGCTCCTACAATGAGCAGTTCTTC. It codes for CSVSGSSSYNEQFF.

V usage is TRBV7-9 and J usage is TRBJ1-2; D is uncertain. The CDR3 contains 14 residues. The germline V gene has CDR1 SEHNR and CDR2 FQNEAQ (reference sequence). V was cut by 0 bases and J by 8 bases, with 13 bases left in between. The CDR3 DNA follows: TGTGCCAGCAGCTTAGCCGGAGGTCCCAAGGGCTACACCTTC. Its protein product is CASSLAGGPKGYTF.

This chain joins TRBV5-1 and TRBJ2-7; 7 bases agree with TRBD2. V lost 0 bases, J lost 1 base, and 4 bases stayed unmatched. The CDR3 is made up of 15 amino acids. Germline V lookup: CDR1 SGHRS, CDR2 YFSETQ. The CDR3 DNA reads as TGCGCCAGCAGCTTGGGGAGCGGGAAGTCCTACGAGCAGTACTTC. Amino acids: CASSLGSGKSYEQYF.

Here the CDR3 DNA reads TGCGCCAGCAGCTTTCAGGGAAGCGAGCAGTACTTC. Translated: CASSFQGSEQYF. The chain joins TRBV5-1 to TRBJ2-7; perhaps TRBD1 as D (5 bases). V lost 2 bases and J 6 bases, leaving 9 bases between the germline ends. Germline CDR1 reads SGHRS; CDR2 reads YFSETQ. The CDR3 covers 12 residues.

This chain uses TRBV30 with TRBJ2-7, with 7 bases aligning to TRBD1. Germline V gene sequence: CDR1 GTSNPN, CDR2 SVGIG (reference sequence). The junction had 5 bases not matched to a gene; V was cut back by 4 bases and J by 2 bases. This CDR3 has 13 residues. The CDR3 sequence: CAWKPTGAYEQYF. The DNA of the CDR3 is TGTGCCTGGAAGCCTACAGGGGCCTACGAGCAGTACTTC.

The gene calls are TRBV18 and TRBJ2-1; possible D gene TRBD2, 6 bases. The CDR3 runs 16 residues. Germline V gives CDR1 KGHSH, CDR2 LQKENI. Trimming took 6 bases from V and 4 from J, leaving 19 bases between them. The CDR3 region has the DNA TGTGCCAGCTCGCCTTACCCTCCGGGAGCTTACAATGAGCAGTTCTTC. It is translated as CASSPYPPGAYNEQFF.

V and J are TRBV5-1 and TRBJ1-1, with D perhaps TRBD1 (6 bases). V lost 7 bases, J lost 4 bases, and 20 bases lay in between. Germline V gives CDR1 SGHRS, CDR2 YFSETQ. This CDR3 comprises 15 residues. The CDR3 DNA is TGCGCCAGCCTGGCCCGGCCAGGGGATGGCACTGAAGCTTTCTTT. Protein product: CASLARPGDGTEAFF.

Regarding this clone: The sample contains more than one DNA sequence encoding this CDR3. The genes are TRBV5-1 and TRBJ2-7, with D tentatively TRBD1 (5 bases). CDR1 SGHRS and CDR2 YFSETQ come from the germline V gene. This CDR3 has 13 amino acids. Trimming cost V 2 bases and J 1 base, with 7 bases left between them. The CDR3 bases are TGCGCCAGCAGCTTTCAGGGATCCTACGAGCAGTACTTC. Its protein is CASSFQGSYEQYF.

The chain recombines TRBV7-6 with TRBJ1-5; tentative D call: TRBD1 (6 bases). Trimming stripped 1 base from V and 6 bases from J, with 13 bases between. Germline values: CDR1 SGHVS, CDR2 FNYEAQ. This CDR3 contains 15 residues. CDR3 nucleotides: TGTGCCAGCAGCTTAGACCAGGGGCTAGGTCAGCCCCAGCATTTT. Translation gives CASSLDQGLGQPQHF.

The V call is TRBV2, the J call TRBJ1-1; 8 bases agree with TRBD1. The V and J ends lost 5 bases and 8 bases, in that order; junction bases with no gene match: 7. The V gene's germline CDR1 is SNHLY and CDR2 FYNNEI. The CDR3 spans 13 residues. CDR3 nucleotides: TGTGCCAGCAGTCCGGGACAGGCCCTCGAAGCTTTCTTT. Translation: CASSPGQALEAFF.

The chain recombines TRBV30 with TRBJ2-2; perhaps TRBD2 as D (7 bases). The CDR3 covers 14 residues. V dropped 3 bases and J dropped 5 bases, with 13 bases sitting between them. Per germline, CDR1 GTSNPN and CDR2 SVGIG (reference sequence). This chain's CDR3 is CAWRLGGRTGELFF. The DNA of the CDR3 is TGTGCCTGGAGGCTCGGGGGGCGAACCGGGGAGCTGTTTTTT.

This chain's CDR3 is CASNEGAYEQYF. CDR3 bases: TGTGCCAGCAATGAGGGCGCCTACGAGCAGTACTTC. The V and J genes are TRBV28 and TRBJ2-7, with D tentatively TRBD2 (5 bases). The CDR3 sequence is 12 residues long. V shed 7 bases and J shed 2 bases, with 9 bases lying between them. Germline loops: CDR1 MDHEN, CDR2 SYDVKM.

The CDR3 sequence: CASSISGNFHEQYF. In DNA form, the CDR3 reads TGCGCCAGCAGCATCAGCGGGAACTTCCACGAGCAGTACTTC. The chain joins TRBV5-1 to TRBJ2-5; 7 bases are a match to TRBD2. The J call is in doubt because the DNA end fits TRBJ2-7 better. The CDR3 is 14 residues long. Germline loops: CDR1 SGHRS, CDR2 YFSETQ.

This rearrangement joins TRBV5-6 to TRBJ2-1; 7 nucleotides align to TRBD2. Losses at the gene ends were 2 bases for V and 0 bases for J; bases not matched to a gene: 5. CDR3 length: 16 residues. The germline gives CDR1 SGHDT, CDR2 YYEEEE. The CDR3 bases are TGTGCCAGCAGCTTCTATAGCGGGCGCTCCTACAATGAGCAGTTCTTC. Its translation: CASSFYSGRSYNEQFF.

The CDR3 is CASRYGLAGNIQYF. Written as DNA, the CDR3 is TGTGCCAGCAGATATGGACTAGCGGGAAACATTCAGTACTTC. This rearrangement joins TRBV2 to TRBJ2-4; TRBD2 agrees at 11 bases. CDR1 is SNHLY, CDR2 FYNNEI, per germline. The V and J ends lost 6 bases and 6 bases, in that order; junction bases with no gene match: 4. CDR3 length: 14 amino acids. Based on the CDR3 plus reference TRBV2 and TRBJ2-4, the full variable domain is EPEVTQTPSHQVTQMGQEVILRCVPISNHLYFYWYRQILGQKVEFLVSFYNNEISEKSEIFDDQFSVERPDGSNFTLKIRSTKLEDSAMYFCASRYGLAGNIQYFGAGTRLSVL.